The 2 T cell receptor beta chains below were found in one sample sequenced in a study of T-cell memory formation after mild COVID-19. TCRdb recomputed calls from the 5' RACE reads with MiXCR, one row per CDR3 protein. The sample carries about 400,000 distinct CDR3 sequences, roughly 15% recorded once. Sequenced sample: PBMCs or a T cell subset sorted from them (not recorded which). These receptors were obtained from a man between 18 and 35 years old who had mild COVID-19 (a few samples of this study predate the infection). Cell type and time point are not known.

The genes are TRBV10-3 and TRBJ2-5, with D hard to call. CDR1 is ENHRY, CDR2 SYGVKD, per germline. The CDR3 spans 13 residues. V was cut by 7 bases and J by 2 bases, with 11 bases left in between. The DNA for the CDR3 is TGTGCCATCAACCCTGACGGACAAGAGACCCAGTACTTC. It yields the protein CAINPDGQETQYF.

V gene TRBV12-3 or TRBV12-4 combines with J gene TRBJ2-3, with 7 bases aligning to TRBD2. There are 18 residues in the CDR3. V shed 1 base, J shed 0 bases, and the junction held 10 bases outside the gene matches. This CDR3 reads CASSLELAQIPSTDTQYF. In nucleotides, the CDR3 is TGTGCCAGCAGTTTAGAACTAGCGCAGATTCCTAGCACAGATACGCAGTATTTT.